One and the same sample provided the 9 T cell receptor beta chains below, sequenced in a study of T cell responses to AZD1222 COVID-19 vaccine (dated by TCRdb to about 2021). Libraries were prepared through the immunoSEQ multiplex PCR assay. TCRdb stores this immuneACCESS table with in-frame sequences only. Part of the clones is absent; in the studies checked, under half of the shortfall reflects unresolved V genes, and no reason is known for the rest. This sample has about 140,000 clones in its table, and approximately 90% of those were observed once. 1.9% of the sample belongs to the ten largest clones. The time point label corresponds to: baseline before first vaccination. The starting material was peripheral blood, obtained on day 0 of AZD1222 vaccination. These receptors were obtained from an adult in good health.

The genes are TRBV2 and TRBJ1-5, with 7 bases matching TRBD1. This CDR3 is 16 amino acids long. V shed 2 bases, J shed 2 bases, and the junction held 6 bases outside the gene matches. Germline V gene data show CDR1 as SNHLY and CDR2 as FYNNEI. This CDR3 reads CASSERTGAGNQPQHF. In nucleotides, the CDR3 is TGTGCCAGCAGTGAAAGAACAGGGGCGGGCAATCAGCCCCAGCATTTT.

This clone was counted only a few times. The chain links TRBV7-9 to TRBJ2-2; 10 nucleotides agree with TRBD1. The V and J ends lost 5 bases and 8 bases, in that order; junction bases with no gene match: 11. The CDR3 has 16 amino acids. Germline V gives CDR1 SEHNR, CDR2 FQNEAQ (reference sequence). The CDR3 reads CASSVLRDRGFGELFF. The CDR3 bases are TGTGCCAGCAGCGTTCTCCGGGACAGGGGTTTTGGGGAGCTGTTTTTT.

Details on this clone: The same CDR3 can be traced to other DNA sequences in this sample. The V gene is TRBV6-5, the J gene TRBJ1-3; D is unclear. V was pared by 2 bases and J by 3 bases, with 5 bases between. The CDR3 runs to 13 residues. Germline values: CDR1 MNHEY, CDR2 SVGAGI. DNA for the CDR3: TGTGCCAGCAGTTACCCGGGTGGAAACACCATATATTTT. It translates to CASSYPGGNTIYF.

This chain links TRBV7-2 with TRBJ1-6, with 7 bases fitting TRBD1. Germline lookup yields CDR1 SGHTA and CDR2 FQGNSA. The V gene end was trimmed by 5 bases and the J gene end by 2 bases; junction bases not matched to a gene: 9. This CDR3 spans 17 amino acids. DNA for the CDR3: TGTGCCAGCAGCCCGAGACAGGGTTCCCCCTATAATTCACCCCTCCACTTT. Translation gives CASSPRQGSPYNSPLHF.

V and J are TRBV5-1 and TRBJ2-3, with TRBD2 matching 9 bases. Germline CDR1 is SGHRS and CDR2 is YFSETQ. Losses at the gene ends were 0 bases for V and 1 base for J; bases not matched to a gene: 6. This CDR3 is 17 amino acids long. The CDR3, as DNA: TGCGCCAGCAGCTTGGGAGCGGGGGGCCCTCGCACAGATACGCAGTATTTT. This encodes CASSLGAGGPRTDTQYF.

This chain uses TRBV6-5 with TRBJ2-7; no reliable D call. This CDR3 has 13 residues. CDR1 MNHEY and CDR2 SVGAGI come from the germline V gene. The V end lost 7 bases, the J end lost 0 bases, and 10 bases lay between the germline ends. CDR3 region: CASTITHSYEQYF. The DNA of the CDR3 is TGTGCCAGCACCATTACCCACTCCTACGAGCAGTACTTC.

CDR3 sequence reads: CASSQGDRTNSPLHF. CDR3 nucleotides: TGTGCCAGCAGCCAAGGCGACAGGACCAATTCACCCCTCCACTTT. V is TRBV3-1 (or the pseudogene TRBV3-2) and J is TRBJ1-6; D is perhaps TRBD1 (6 bases). Looked up from germline, CDR1 is LGHDT and CDR2 is YNNKEL (reference sequence). Trimming took 1 base from V and 7 from J, leaving 11 bases between them. This CDR3 region has 15 residues.

In DNA, the CDR3 is TGCGCCAGCAGCCGGGGGCGGGAGAACACTGAAGCTTTCTTT. It translates to CASSRGRENTEAFF. The chain employs TRBV5-1 and TRBJ1-1; D might be TRBD1 (6 bases). V shed 4 bases and J shed 1 base, with 11 bases lying between them. Germline V lookup: CDR1 SGHRS, CDR2 YFSETQ. The length of the CDR3 is 14 residues.

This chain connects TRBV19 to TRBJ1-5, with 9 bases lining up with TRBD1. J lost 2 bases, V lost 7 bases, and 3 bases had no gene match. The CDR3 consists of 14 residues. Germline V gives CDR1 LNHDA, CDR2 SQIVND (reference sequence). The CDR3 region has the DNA TGTGCCAGTAATGGGGACAGGGGCAATCAGCCCCAGCATTTT. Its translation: CASNGDRGNQPQHF.